This T cell receptor beta chain stems from a study of T-cell memory formation after mild COVID-19. MiXCR, run by TCRdb on the 5' RACE reads, gives a single entry per CDR3 protein. Seen here are fewer than 250,000 distinct CDR3 sequences, around 25% observed once, and the top ten hold about an eighth. Study outcomes and limitations: Second-wave clones peaking on day 37 lacked confirmed SARS-CoV-2 specificity.

The CDR3 covers 16 residues. V was cut by 2 bases and J by 6 bases, with 17 bases left in between. Germline V gene data show CDR1 as LNHNV and CDR2 as YYDKDF (reference sequence). Comments on this clonotype: The antigen is undetermined.

The sample consisted of PBMCs or a T cell subset sorted from them (not recorded which). The chain has TRBV15 and TRBJ2-1; perhaps TRBD2 as D (6 bases). The receptor's source is an adult woman who had mild COVID-19 (a few samples of this study predate the infection). Cell type and time point are not known. The CDR3 sequence is CATSRSEGLIGNEQFF. The CDR3 nucleotides read TGTGCCACCAGCAGATCGGAGGGCCTGATCGGCAATGAGCAGTTCTTC.